The present entry profiles one T cell receptor (beta chain) with its context. The sample is drawn from a study of HIV-infected patients and healthy controls. TCRdb re-called the 5' RACE reads through MiXCR, storing one row per CDR3 protein. The sample carries approximately 67,000 distinct CDR3 sequences, around 16% recorded once. V lost 0 bases and J 0 bases, leaving 10 bases between the germline ends. The CDR3 runs 16 residues. Germline values: CDR1 SGHRS, CDR2 YFSETQ. This rearrangement joins TRBV5-1 to TRBJ2-1, with D tentatively TRBD2 (5 bases). The source material was CD4+ T cells from blood. This clonotype was obtained from a human donor in good health. CDR3: CASSLVTRDSYNEQFF. CDR3 bases: TGCGCCAGCAGCTTGGTAACTCGGGACTCCTACAATGAGCAGTTCTTC.